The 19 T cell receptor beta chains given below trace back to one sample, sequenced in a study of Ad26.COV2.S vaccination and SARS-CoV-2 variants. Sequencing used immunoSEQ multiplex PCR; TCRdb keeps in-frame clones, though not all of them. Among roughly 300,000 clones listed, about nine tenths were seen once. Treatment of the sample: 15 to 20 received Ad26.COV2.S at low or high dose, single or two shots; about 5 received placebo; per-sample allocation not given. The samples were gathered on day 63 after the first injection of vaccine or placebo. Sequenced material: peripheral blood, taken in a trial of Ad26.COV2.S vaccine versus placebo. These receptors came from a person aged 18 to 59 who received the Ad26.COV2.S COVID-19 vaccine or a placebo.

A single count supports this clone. CDR3 bases: TGTGCCAGTAGGCGCCAGGGTTATAGCAATCAGCCCCAGCATTTT. This translates into CASRRQGYSNQPQHF. The gene calls are TRBV19 and TRBJ1-5; tentatively, D is TRBD1 (5 bases). Germline-derived CDR1 and CDR2 are LNHDA and SQIVND (reference sequence). V lost 6 bases and J lost 0, with 12 bases in between. The CDR3 sequence is 15 residues long.

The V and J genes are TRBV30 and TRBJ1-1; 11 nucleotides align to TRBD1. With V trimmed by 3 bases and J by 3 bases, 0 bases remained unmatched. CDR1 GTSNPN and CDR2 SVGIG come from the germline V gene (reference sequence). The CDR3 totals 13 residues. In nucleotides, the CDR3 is TGTGCCTGGAGGGGACAGGGGGACACTGAAGCTTTCTTT. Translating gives CAWRGQGDTEAFF. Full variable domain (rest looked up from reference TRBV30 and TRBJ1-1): SQTIHQWPATLVQPVGSPLSLECTVEGTSNPNLYWYRQAAGRGLQLLFYSVGIGQISSEVPQNLSASRPQDRQFILSSKKLLLSDSGFYLCAWRGQGDTEAFFGQGTRLTVV.

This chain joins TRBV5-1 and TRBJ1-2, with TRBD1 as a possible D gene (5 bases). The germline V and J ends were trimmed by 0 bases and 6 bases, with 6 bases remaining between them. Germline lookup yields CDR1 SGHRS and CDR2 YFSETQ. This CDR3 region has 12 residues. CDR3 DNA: TGCGCCAGCAGCTTGGGGGGCCATGGCTACACCTTC. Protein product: CASSLGGHGYTF.

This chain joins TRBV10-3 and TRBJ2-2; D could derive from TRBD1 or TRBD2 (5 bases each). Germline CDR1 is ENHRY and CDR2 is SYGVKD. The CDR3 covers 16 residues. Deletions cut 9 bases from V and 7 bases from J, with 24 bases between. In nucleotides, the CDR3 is TGTGCCATTGGTGGTAAGGGACCCGGTGATCGCGGGGAGCTGTTTTTT. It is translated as CAIGGKGPGDRGELFF.

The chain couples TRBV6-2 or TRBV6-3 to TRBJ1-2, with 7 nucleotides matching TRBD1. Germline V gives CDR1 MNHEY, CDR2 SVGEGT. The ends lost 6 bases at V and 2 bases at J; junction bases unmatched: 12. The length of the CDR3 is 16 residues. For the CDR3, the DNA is TGTGCCAGCAGCTCGAGAGGGACAGCTCTCAACTATGGCTACACCTTC. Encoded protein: CASSSRGTALNYGYTF.

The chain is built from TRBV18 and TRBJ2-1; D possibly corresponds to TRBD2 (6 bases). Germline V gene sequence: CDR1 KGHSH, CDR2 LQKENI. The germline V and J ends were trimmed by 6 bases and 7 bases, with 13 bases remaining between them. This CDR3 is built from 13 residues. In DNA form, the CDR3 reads TGTGCCAGCTCGCCCCGACTAGAGAATGAGCAGTTCTTC. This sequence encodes CASSPRLENEQFF.

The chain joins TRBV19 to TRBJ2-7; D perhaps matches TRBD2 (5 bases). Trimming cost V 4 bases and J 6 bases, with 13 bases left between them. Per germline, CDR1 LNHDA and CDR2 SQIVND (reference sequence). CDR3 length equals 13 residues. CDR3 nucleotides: TGTGCCAGTAGTACGGGATTCATGGGCGAGCAGTACTTC. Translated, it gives CASSTGFMGEQYF.

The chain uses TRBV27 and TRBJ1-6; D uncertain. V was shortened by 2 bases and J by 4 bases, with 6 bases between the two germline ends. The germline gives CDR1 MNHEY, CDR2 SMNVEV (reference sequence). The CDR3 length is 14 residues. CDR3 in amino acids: CASSLRRYNSPLHF. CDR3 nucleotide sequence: TGTGCCAGCAGTTTAAGACGATATAATTCACCCCTCCACTTT.

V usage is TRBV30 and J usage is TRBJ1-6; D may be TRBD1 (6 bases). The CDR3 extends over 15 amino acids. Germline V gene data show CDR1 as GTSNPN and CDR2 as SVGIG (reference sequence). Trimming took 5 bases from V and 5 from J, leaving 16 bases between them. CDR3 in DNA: TGTGCCTGGGGGAGGGGACACCGGAATAATTCACCCCTCCACTTT. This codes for CAWGRGHRNNSPLHF.

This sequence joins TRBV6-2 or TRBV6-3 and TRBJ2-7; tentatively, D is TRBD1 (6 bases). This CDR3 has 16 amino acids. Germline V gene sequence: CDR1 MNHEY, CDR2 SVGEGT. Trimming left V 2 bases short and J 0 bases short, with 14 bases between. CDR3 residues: CASSYPQGKGSYEQYF. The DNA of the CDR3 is TGTGCCAGCAGTTACCCACAGGGAAAGGGCTCCTACGAGCAGTACTTC.

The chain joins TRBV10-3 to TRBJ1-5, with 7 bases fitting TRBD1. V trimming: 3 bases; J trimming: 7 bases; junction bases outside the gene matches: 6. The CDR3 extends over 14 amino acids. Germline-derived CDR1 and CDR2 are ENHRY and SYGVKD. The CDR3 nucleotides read TGTGCCATCAGTGAAGGGACAGTGTTGCAGCCCCAGCATTTT. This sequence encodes CAISEGTVLQPQHF.

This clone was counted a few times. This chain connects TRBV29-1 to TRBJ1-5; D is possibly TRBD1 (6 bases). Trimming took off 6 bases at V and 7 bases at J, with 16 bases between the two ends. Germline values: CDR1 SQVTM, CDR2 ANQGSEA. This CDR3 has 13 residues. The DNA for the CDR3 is TGCAGCGTGGGGGCGGGAGAAGGGCAGCCCCAGCATTTT. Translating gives CSVGAGEGQPQHF.

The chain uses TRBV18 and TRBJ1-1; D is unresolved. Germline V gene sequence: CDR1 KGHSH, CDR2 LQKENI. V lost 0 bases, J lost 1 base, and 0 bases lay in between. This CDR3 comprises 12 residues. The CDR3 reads CASSPPNTEAFF. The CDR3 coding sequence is TGTGCCAGCTCACCACCGAACACTGAAGCTTTCTTT.

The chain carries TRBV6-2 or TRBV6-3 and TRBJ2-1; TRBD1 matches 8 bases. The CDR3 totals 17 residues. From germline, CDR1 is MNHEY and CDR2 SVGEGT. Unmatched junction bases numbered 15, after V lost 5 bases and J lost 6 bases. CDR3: CASSQGTDRGVVNEQFF. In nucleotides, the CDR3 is TGTGCCAGCAGTCAAGGGACTGACAGGGGAGTAGTCAATGAGCAGTTCTTC.

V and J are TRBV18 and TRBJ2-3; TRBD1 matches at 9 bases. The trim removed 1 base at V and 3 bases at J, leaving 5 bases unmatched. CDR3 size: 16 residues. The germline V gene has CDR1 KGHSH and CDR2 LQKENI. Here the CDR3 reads CASSPQRDRATDTQYF. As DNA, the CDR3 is TGTGCCAGCTCACCACAGAGGGACAGGGCGACAGATACGCAGTATTTT.

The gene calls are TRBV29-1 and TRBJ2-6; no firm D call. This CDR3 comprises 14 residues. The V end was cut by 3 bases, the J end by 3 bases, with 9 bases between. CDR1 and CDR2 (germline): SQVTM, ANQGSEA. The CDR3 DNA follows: TGCAGCGTTGATAGTAGCCTTGGGGCCAACGTCCTGACTTTC. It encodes CSVDSSLGANVLTF. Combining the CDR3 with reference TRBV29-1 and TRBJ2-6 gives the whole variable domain SAVISQKPSRDICQRGTSLTIQCQVDSQVTMMFWYRQQPGQSLTLIATANQGSEATYESGFVIDKFPISRPNLTFSTLTVSNMSPEDSSIYLCSVDSSLGANVLTFGAGSRLTVL.

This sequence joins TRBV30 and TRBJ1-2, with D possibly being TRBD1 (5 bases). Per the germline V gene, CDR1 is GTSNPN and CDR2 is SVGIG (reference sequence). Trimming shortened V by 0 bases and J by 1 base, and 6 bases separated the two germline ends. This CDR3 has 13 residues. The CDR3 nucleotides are TGTGCCTGGAGTGTGGACAATAACTATGGCTACACCTTC. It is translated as CAWSVDNNYGYTF.

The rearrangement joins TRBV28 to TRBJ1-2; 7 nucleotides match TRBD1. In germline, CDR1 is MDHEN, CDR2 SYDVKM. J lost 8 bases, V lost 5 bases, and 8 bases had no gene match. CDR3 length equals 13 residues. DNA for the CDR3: TGTGCCAGCAGTCCACAGGGGTGGCGGGGCTACACCTTC. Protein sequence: CASSPQGWRGYTF.

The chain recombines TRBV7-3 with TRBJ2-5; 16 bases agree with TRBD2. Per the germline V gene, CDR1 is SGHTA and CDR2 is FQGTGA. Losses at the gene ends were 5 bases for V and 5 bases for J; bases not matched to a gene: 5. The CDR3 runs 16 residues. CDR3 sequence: CASSPGTSGRGETQYF. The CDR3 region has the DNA TGTGCCAGCAGCCCTGGGACTAGCGGGAGGGGGGAGACCCAGTACTTC.